This TCR beta chain was documented in a study of identical twins. CDR3 size: 11 residues. The V end was cut by 11 bases, the J end by 5 bases, with 12 bases between. Germline CDR1 reads SNHLY; CDR2 reads FYNNEI. From the 5' RACE reads, TCRdb called clonotypes with MiXCR, one entry per CDR3 protein. This table holds about 530,000 distinct CDR3 sequences, roughly 15% found once. The same data also contributed to another study, on yellow fever vaccine responses in identical twins.

This receptor was taken from a woman aged 18-29 years in good health. The source material was CD4+ T cells sorted from blood. The chain is built from TRBV2 and TRBJ1-2; D is unresolved. CDR3: CACRLEYGYTF. The CDR3, as DNA: TGTGCCTGCCGGTTGGAGTATGGCTACACCTTC.